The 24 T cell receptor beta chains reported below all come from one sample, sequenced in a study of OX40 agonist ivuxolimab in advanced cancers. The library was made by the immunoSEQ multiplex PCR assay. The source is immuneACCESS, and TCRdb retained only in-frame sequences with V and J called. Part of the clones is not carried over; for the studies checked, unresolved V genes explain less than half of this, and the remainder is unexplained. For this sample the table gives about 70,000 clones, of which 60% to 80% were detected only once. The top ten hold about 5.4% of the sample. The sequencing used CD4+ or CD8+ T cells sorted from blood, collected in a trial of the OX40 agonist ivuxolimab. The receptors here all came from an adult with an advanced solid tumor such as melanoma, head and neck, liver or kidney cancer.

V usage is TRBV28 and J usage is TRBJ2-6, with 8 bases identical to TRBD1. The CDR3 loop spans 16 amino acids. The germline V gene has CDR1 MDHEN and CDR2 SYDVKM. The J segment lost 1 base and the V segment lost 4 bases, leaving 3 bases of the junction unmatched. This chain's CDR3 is CASSWTGRSGANVLTF. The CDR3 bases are TGTGCCAGCAGTTGGACAGGGCGGTCTGGGGCCAACGTCCTGACTTTC. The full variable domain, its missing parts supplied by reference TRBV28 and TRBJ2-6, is DVKVTQSSRYLVKRTGEKVFLECVQDMDHENMFWYRQDPGLGLRLIYFSYDVKMKEKGDIPEGYSVSREKKERFSLILESASTNQTSMYLCASSWTGRSGANVLTFGAGSRLTVL.

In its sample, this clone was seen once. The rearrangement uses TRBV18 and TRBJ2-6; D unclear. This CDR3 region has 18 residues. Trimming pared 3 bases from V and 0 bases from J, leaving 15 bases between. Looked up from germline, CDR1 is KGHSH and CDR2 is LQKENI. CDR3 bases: TGTGCCAGCTCACCTCGTCCAGGCGCCTACTCTGGGGCCAACGTCCTGACTTTC. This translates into CASSPRPGAYSGANVLTF.

The CDR3 DNA reads as TGTGCCTGGAGTGTACGTAGGGGCAACAATGAGCAGTTCTTC. Its protein product is CAWSVRRGNNEQFF. The V and J genes are TRBV30 and TRBJ2-1; the D gene is possibly TRBD1 (5 bases). This CDR3 has 14 residues. Germline V lookup: CDR1 GTSNPN, CDR2 SVGIG (reference sequence). Trimming shortened V by 0 bases and J by 5 bases, and 11 bases separated the two germline ends.

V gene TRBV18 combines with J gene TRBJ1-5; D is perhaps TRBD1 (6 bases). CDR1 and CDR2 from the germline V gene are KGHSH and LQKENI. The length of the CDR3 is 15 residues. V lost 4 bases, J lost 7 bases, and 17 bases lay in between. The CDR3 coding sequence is TGTGCCAGCTCACAAGGGCGAAGGGGGGAGCAGCCCCAGCATTTT. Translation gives CASSQGRRGEQPQHF.

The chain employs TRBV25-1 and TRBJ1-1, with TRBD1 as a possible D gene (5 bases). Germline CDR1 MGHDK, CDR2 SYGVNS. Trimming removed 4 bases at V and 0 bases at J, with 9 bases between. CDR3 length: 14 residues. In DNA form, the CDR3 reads TGTGCCAGCAGTGCGAAGGACATGAACACTGAAGCTTTCTTT. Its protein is CASSAKDMNTEAFF.

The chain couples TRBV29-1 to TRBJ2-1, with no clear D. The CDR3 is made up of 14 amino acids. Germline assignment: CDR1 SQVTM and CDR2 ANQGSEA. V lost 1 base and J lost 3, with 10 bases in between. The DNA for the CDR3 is TGCAGCGTTGAAGGCGGCCGCAGCTACAATGAGCAGTTCTTC. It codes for CSVEGGRSYNEQFF.

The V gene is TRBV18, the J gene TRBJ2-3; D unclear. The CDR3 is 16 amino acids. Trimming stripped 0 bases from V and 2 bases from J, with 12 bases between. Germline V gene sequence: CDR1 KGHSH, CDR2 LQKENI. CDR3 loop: CASSPPTRPYTDTQYF. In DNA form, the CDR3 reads TGTGCCAGCTCACCACCCACGCGGCCCTACACAGATACGCAGTATTTT.

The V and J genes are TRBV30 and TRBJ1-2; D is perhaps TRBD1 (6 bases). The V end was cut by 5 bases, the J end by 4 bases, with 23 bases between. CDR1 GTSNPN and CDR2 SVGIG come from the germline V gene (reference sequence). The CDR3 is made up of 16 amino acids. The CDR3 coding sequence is TGTGCCTGGGGGGGCTCCCCATGGGACTTCGGCTATGGCTACACCTTC. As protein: CAWGGSPWDFGYGYTF. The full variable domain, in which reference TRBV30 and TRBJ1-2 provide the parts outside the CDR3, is SQTIHQWPATLVQPVGSPLSLECTVEGTSNPNLYWYRQAAGRGLQLLFYSVGIGQISSEVPQNLSASRPQDRQFILSSKKLLLSDSGFYLCAWGGSPWDFGYGYTFGSGTRLTVV.

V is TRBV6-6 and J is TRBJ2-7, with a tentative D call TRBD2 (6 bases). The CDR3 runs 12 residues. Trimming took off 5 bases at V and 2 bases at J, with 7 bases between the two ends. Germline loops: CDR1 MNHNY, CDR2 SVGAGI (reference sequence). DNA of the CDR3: TGTGCCAGCAGTGGGGGGACCTACGAGCAGTACTTC. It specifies CASSGGTYEQYF.

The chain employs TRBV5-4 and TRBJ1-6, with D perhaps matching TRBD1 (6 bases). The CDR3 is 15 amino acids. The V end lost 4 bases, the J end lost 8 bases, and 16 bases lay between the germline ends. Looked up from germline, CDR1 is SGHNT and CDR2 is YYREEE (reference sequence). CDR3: CASSVRQAPDSPLHF. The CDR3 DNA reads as TGTGCCAGCAGCGTAAGACAGGCCCCGGATTCACCCCTCCACTTT.

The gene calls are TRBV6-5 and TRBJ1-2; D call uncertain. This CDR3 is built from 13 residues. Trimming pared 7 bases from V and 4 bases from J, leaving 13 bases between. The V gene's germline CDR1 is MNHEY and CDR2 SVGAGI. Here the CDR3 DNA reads TGTGCCAGCACCCGGGATCCTCTCTATGGCTACACCTTC. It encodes CASTRDPLYGYTF.

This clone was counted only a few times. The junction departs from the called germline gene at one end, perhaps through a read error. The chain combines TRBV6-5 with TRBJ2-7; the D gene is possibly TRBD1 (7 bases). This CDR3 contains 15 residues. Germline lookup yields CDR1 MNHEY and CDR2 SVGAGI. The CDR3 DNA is TGTGCCATCAGTTACCTCAGGGGGGAAAGGTACGAGCAGTACTTC. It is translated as CAISYLRGERYEQYF.

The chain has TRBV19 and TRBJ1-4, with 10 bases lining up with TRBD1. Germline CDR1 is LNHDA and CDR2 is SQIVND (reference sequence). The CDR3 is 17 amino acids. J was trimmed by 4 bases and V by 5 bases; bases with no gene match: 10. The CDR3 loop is CASSPSTGGNGNEKLFF. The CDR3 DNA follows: TGTGCCAGTAGTCCCTCGACAGGGGGCAATGGTAATGAAAAACTGTTTTTT.

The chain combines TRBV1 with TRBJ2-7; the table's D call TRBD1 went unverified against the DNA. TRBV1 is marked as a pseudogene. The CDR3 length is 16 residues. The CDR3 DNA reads TGCACCAGCAGCCAAGATCGGGCAGGGGGCGGGTACGAGCAGTACTTC. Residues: CTSSQDRAGGGYEQYF.

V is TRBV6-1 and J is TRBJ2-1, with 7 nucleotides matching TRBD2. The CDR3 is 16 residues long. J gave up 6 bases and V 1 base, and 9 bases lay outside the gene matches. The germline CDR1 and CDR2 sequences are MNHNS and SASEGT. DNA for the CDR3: TGTGCCAGCAGTGAAGTCGCCGGGACTACGAGCAATGAGCAGTTCTTC. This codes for CASSEVAGTTSNEQFF.

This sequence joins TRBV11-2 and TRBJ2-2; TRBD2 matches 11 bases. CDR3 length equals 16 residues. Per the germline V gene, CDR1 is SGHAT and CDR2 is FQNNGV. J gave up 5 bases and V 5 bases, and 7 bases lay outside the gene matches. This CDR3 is CASSPYPSGRTGELFF. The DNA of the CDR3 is TGTGCCAGCAGCCCATACCCTAGCGGGAGGACCGGGGAGCTGTTTTTT.

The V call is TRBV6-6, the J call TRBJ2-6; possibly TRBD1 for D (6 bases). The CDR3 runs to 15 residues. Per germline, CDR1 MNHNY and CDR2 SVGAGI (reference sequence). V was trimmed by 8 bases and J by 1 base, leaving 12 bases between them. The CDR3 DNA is TGTGCCAGCGGAACACAGGGTTCTGGGGCCAACGTCCTGACTTTC. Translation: CASGTQGSGANVLTF.

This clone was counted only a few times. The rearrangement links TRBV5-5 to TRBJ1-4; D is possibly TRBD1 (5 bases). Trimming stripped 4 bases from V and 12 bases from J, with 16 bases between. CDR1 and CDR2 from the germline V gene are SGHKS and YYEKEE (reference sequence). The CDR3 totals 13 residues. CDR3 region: CASSLLRGEELFF. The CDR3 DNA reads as TGTGCCAGCAGCCTCCTCCGGGGCGAGGAACTGTTTTTT. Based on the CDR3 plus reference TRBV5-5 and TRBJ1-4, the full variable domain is DAGVTQSPTHLIKTRGQQVTLRCSPISGHKSVSWYQQVLGQGPQFIFQYYEKEERGRGNFPDRFSARQFPNYSSELNVNALLLGDSALYLCASSLLRGEELFFGSGTQLSVL.

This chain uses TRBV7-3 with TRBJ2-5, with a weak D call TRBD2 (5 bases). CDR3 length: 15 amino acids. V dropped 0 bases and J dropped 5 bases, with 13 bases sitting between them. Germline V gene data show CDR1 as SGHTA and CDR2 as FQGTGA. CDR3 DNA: TGTGCCAGCAGCTTAACGGCAGCTCGCGGGGAGACCCAGTACTTC. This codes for CASSLTAARGETQYF.

The CDR3 DNA sequence: TGTGCCAGCAGCCCAACCCCCCGACTAGCGGGGAACAATGAGCAGTTCTTC. This encodes CASSPTPRLAGNNEQFF. The rearrangement joins TRBV5-4 to TRBJ2-1; 11 nucleotides line up with TRBD2. The CDR3 covers 17 residues. Germline CDR1 reads SGHNT; CDR2 reads YYREEE (reference sequence). V dropped 4 bases and J dropped 5; count of bases not matched to a gene: 11.

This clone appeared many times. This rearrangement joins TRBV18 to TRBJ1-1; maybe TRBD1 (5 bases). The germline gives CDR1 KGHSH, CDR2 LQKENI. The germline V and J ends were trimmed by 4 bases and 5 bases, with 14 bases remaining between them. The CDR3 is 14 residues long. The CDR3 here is CASSHGQGMTEAFF. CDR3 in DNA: TGTGCCAGCTCACACGGCCAGGGAATGACTGAAGCTTTCTTT.

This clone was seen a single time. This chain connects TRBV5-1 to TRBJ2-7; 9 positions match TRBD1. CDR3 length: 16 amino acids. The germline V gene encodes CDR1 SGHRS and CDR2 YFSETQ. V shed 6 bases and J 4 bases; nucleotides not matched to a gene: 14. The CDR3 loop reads CASNPVPGQGGYEQYF. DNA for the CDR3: TGCGCCAGCAACCCAGTACCGGGACAGGGTGGTTACGAGCAGTACTTC. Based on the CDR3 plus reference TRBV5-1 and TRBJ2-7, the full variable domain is KAGVTQTPRYLIKTRGQQVTLSCSPISGHRSVSWYQQTPGQGLQFLFEYFSETQRNKGNFPGRFSGRQFSNSRSEMNVSTLELGDSALYLCASNPVPGQGGYEQYFGPGTRLTVT.

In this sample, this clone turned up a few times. The CDR3, as DNA: TGTGCCAGCAGCGTTACAGGAAACACCATATATTTT. It is translated as CASSVTGNTIYF. The V gene is TRBV9, the J gene TRBJ1-3; D is unresolved. The CDR3 length is 12 residues. V lost 2 bases and J 4 bases, leaving 4 bases between the germline ends. Germline V CDR1 and CDR2: SGDLS, YYNGEE.

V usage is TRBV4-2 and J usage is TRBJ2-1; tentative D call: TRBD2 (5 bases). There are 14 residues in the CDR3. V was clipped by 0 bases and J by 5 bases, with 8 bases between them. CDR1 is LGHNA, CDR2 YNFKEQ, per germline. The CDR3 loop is CASSQDVANNEQFF. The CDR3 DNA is TGTGCCAGCAGCCAAGATGTAGCGAACAATGAGCAGTTCTTC.